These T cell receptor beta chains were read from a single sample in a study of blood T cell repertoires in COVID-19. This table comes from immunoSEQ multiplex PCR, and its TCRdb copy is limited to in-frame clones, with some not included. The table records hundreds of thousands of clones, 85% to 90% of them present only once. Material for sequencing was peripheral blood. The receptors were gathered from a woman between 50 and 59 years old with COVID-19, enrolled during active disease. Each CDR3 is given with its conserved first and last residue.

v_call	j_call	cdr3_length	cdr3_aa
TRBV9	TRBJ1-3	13	CASSALLGNTIYF
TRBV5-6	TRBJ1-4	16	CASSLAGEGHNEKLFF
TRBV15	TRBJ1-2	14	CATSIRTGDYGYTF
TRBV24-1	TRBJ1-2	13	CATSDPGKDGYTF
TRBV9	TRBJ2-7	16	CASSVNPIQGTYEQYF
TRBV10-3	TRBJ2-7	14	CASKRLGDGDEQYF
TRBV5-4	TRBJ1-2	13	CASSLHGGQGYTF
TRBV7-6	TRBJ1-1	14	CASSLGTANTEAFF
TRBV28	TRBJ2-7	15	CASSPRTPGTYEQYF
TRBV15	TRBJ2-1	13	CATSRYRSDEQFF
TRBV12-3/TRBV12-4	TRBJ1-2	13	CASSPDREYGYTF
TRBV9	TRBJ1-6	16	CASSVEPGQGISPLHF
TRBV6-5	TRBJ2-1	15	CASTLESGVGNEQFF
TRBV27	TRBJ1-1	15	CASRGTGVGVTEAFF
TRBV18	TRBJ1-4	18	CASSPAGRGPTTNEKLFF
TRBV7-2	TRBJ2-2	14	CASSSRSPTGELFF
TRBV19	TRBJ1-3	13	CASSTRAGNTIYF
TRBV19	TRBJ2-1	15	CASSIDSNWNNEQFF
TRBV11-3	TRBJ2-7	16	CASSFNPGQGSYEQYF
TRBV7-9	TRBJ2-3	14	CASSPRDWADTQYF
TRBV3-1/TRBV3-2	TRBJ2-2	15	CASSQARLAGGELFF
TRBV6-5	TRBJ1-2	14	CASRPTGREDGYTF
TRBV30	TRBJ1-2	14	CAWSPDRDFYGYTF
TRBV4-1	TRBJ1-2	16	CASSHAAGTGDYGYTF
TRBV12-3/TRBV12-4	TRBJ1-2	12	CASGTGGISYTF
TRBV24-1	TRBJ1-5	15	CATSASTDSKGAQHF
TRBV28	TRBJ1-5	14	CASRLGTRNQPQHF
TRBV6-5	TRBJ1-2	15	CASRSTGEGYYGYTF
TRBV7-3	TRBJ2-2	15	CASSPSGGAAGELFF
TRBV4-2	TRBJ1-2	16	CASSPRPGQGAFGYTF
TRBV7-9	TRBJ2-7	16	CASSLEWGQADFEQYF
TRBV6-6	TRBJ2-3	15	CASSYSGSATDTQYF
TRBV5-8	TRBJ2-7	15	CASSLDGTGGFEQYF
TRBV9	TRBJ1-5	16	CASSVSSGTGDQPQHF
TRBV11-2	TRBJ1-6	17	CASSPMGGTGNGSPLHF
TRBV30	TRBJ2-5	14	CAWSVRASGETQYF
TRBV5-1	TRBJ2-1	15	CASSNLAGAYNEQFF
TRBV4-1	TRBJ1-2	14	CASSHLGQELYYTF
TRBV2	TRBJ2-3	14	CASKVTKPTDTQYF